This T cell receptor beta chain derives from a study of T cells in Graves' hyperthyroidism and ophthalmopathy. The J segment lost 1 base and the V segment lost 1 base, leaving 10 bases of the junction unmatched. CDR3 length: 16 residues. Per the germline V gene, CDR1 is DFQATT and CDR2 is SNEGSKA (reference sequence). This clonotype was counted at least ten times. Researchers took RNA transcripts and amplified the TCR beta CDR3 regions from them. TCR CDR3 regions were first amplified by RT-PCR with HTBI primers. TCRdb used MiXCR to reprocess the multiplex PCR reads, holding one entry per CDR3 protein. The sample lists about 610,000 distinct CDR3 sequences, under 15% occurring once.

Sequenced input: blood. This chain connects TRBV20-1 to TRBJ2-7; 7 nucleotides match TRBD1. The receptor was derived from a woman aged 40 to 49 with Graves' ophthalmopathy. The CDR3, as DNA: TGCAGTGCTAGAGGTGGCAGGGGGATTGGGTCCTACGAGCAGTACTTC. It specifies CSARGGRGIGSYEQYF.